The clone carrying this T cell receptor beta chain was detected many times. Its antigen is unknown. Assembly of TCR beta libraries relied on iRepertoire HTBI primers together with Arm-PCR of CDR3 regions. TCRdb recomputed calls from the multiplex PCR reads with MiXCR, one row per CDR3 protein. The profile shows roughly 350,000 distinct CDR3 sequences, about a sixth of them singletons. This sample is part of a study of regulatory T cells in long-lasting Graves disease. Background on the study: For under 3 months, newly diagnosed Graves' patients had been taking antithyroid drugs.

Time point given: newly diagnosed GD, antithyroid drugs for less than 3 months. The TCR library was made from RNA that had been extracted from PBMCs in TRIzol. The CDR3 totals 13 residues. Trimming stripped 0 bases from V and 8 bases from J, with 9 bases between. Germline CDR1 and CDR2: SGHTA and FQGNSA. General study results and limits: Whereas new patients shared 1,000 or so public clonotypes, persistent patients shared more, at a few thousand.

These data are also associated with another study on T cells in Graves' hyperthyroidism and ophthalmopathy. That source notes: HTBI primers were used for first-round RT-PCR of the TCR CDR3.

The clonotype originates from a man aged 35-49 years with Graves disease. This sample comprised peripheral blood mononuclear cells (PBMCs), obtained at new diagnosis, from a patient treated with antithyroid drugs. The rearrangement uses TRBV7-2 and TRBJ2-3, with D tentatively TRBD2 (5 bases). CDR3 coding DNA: TGTGCCAGCAGCTTAGCTGAGGGTGGTACGCAGTATTTT. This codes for CASSLAEGGTQYF.